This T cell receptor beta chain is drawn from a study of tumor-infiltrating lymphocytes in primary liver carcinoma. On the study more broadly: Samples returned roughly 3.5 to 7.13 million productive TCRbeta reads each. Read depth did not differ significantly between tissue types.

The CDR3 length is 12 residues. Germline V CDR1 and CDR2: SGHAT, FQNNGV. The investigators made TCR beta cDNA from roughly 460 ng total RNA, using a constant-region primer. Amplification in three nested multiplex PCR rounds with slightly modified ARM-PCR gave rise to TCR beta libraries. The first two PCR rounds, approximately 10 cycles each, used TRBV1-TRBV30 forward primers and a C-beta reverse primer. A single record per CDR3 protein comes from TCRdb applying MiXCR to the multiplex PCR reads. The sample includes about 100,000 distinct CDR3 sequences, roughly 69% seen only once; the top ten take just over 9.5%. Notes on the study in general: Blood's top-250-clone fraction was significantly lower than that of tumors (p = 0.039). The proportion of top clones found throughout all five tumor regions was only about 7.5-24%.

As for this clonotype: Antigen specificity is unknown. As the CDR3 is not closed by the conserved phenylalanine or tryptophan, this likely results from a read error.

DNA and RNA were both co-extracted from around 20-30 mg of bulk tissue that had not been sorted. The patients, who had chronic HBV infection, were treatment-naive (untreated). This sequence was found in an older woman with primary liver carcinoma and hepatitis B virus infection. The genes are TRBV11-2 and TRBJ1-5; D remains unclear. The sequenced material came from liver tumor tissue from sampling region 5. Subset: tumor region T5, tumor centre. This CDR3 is CASGFAGSPQHV. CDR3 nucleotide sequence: TGTGCCAGCGGCTTCGCCGGGTCGCCCCAGCATGTT.